This TCR beta chain was obtained from a study of human T cells and chemical hapten exposure. A single record per CDR3 protein comes from TCRdb applying MiXCR to the RACE reads. The profile shows around 100,000 distinct CDR3 sequences, 10% to 11% of them singletons. Time point in this sample: pre-sensitization, week 0. Treatment defined: therapeutic diphenylcyclopropenone sensitization with weekly scalp DPC. Germline-derived CDR1 and CDR2 are SNHLY and FYNNEI. The V gene lost 5 bases and the J gene lost 2 bases, with 11 bases spanning the gap. The CDR3 is made up of 14 amino acids. The sequence was obtained from a woman aged 55 to 70 with alopecia areata. Some clones in this sample may be carry-over from other donors' samples. J is TRBJ2-3 and V is TRBV2, with D possibly being TRBD2 (6 bases). This sample comprised whole blood, obtained in connection with sensitization to the hapten diphenylcyclopropenone (DPC). The CDR3 coding sequence is TGTGCCAGCAGTCCGGGGGTGACCACAGATACGCAGTATTTT. Amino acid sequence: CASSPGVTTDTQYF.